Presented here are 11 T cell receptor beta chains from one specimen sequenced in a study of shared clonotypes between healthy human individuals. Profiled with immunoSEQ multiplex PCR; TCRdb holds only in-frame clones, not every one. The sample shows around 2,000,000 clones, 95% of them seen only once. The sample consisted of naive CD4+ T cells sorted from blood. As for subset: CD45RA+ positively selected. The receptors shown here come from a man aged 18 to 35 in good health.

This clone was counted a single time. DNA of the CDR3: TGTGCCAGTAGTATAGGACAGGGATATGGAAATCAGCCCCAGCATTTT. Translating it yields CASSIGQGYGNQPQHF. This rearrangement joins TRBV19 to TRBJ1-5; 7 bases align to TRBD1. Germline V gene data show CDR1 as LNHDA and CDR2 as SQIVND (reference sequence). The CDR3 spans 16 residues. Unmatched junction bases numbered 7, after V lost 1 base and J lost 4 bases.

This clone was observed a single time. The chain is built from TRBV19 and TRBJ1-1; D possibly corresponds to TRBD1 (5 bases). V was shortened by 1 base and J by 8 bases, with 8 bases between the two germline ends. The CDR3 totals 12 residues. Germline values: CDR1 LNHDA, CDR2 SQIVND (reference sequence). CDR3 protein: CASSIGQTEAFF. The CDR3 nucleotides are TGTGCCAGTAGTATAGGACAGACCGAAGCTTTCTTT.

The V and J genes are TRBV11-2 and TRBJ1-2, with D possibly TRBD1 on 5 matching bases. With 3 bases removed from V and 6 bases from J, the gap between germline ends came to 14 bases. This CDR3 spans 14 amino acids. CDR1 SGHAT and CDR2 FQNNGV come from the germline V gene. This CDR3 is CASSFDQGGNGYTF. The CDR3 DNA follows: TGTGCCAGCAGCTTCGATCAGGGTGGAAATGGCTACACCTTC.

The genes are TRBV18 and TRBJ2-7; D is uncertain. This CDR3 is 12 amino acids long. V was shortened by 1 base and J by 6 bases, with 7 bases between the two germline ends. CDR1 KGHSH and CDR2 LQKENI come from the germline V gene. CDR3 residues: CASSPLSGEQYF. The CDR3 bases are TGTGCCAGCTCACCACTGTCAGGCGAGCAGTACTTC.

This sequence joins TRBV27 and TRBJ2-1; possible D gene TRBD2, 5 bases. The V and J ends lost 6 bases and 6 bases respectively, with 24 bases between them. This CDR3 spans 17 amino acids. Per the germline V gene, CDR1 is MNHEY and CDR2 is SMNVEV (reference sequence). This CDR3 reads CASSHPLGLAGINEQFF. The CDR3 nucleotides read TGTGCCAGCAGCCACCCGCTAGGGCTAGCCGGTATCAATGAGCAGTTCTTC.

This chain connects TRBV28 to TRBJ2-3; tentative D call: TRBD1 (6 bases). V was cut by 3 bases and J by 2 bases, with 9 bases left in between. There are 14 residues in the CDR3. CDR1 and CDR2 (germline): MDHEN, SYDVKM. The CDR3 nucleotides are TGTGCCAGCAGTTTTCAGGGGAACACAGATACGCAGTATTTT. Protein: CASSFQGNTDTQYF.

This sequence joins TRBV11-2 and TRBJ2-7; 9 bases line up with TRBD2. Germline V CDR1 and CDR2: SGHAT, FQNNGV. The V segment lost 1 base and the J segment 4 bases; nucleotides outside the gene matches: 5. This CDR3 has 15 residues. In DNA form, the CDR3 reads TGTGCCAGCAGCTTAGGGGGACTAGCTTCGTACGAGCAGTACTTC. Its protein product is CASSLGGLASYEQYF.

This chain links TRBV4-1 with TRBJ2-7, with unresolved D. The V gene lost 4 bases and the J gene lost 1 base, with 8 bases spanning the gap. The CDR3 has 13 amino acids. The germline V gene encodes CDR1 MGHRA and CDR2 YSYEKL. CDR3 nucleotide sequence: TGCGCCAGCAGCCCGTCTTCTTCCTACGAGCAGTACTTC. It translates to CASSPSSSYEQYF.

CDR3 protein: CASSIGPGTAAYEQYF. CDR3 DNA: TGTGCCAGTAGTATAGGTCCAGGGACAGCTGCCTACGAGCAGTACTTC. The rearrangement joins TRBV19 to TRBJ2-7; TRBD1 matches at 7 bases. Per germline, CDR1 LNHDA and CDR2 SQIVND (reference sequence). The length of the CDR3 is 16 residues. With V trimmed by 1 base and J by 2 bases, 8 bases remained unmatched.

The chain has TRBV7-3 and TRBJ2-7; either TRBD1 or TRBD2 may supply D (5 bases each). The CDR3 loop spans 13 amino acids. Germline CDR1 SGHTA, CDR2 FQGTGA. Trimming stripped 5 bases from V and 3 bases from J, with 11 bases between. The CDR3 loop is CASSPGAGYEQYF. The DNA for the CDR3 is TGTGCCAGCAGCCCCGGGGCAGGCTACGAGCAGTACTTC.

This clone was seen just once. The chain is built from TRBV11-2 and TRBJ2-7, with TRBD1 identical over 9 bases. Germline trimming cut 5 bases from V and 1 base from J; bases unmatched to any gene: 6. Germline CDR1 SGHAT, CDR2 FQNNGV. CDR3 length: 15 residues. The CDR3: CASSQRTGASYEQYF. The DNA of the CDR3 is TGTGCCAGCAGCCAGCGGACAGGGGCGTCCTACGAGCAGTACTTC.